This passage covers 11 T cell receptor beta chains from one sample sequenced in a study of early T cells in non-severe SARS-CoV-2 infection. Using its own MiXCR run on the 5' RACE reads, TCRdb lists one record per CDR3 protein. This sample yields tens of thousands of distinct CDR3 sequences, of which 5.6% are seen a single time; roughly 4.5% belongs to the top ten. The sequencing input was whole blood. These receptors were taken from an adult who was a healthcare worker with PCR-confirmed SARS-CoV-2 infection or an uninfected control (not recorded which).

The rearrangement uses TRBV28 and TRBJ2-1; no clear D gene. CDR1 and CDR2 (germline): MDHEN, SYDVKM. V was cut by 5 bases and J by 9 bases, with 17 bases left in between. The CDR3 totals 14 residues. DNA of the CDR3: TGTGCCAGCAGTCCTGGTAGCTCCCTTGCTGAGCAGTTCTTC. Protein sequence: CASSPGSSLAEQFF. The entire variable domain, with the rest obtained from reference TRBV28 and TRBJ2-1, is as follows: DVKVTQSSRYLVKRTGEKVFLECVQDMDHENMFWYRQDPGLGLRLIYFSYDVKMKEKGDIPEGYSVSREKKERFSLILESASTNQTSMYLCASSPGSSLAEQFFGPGTRLTVL.

This clonotype has ten or more counts. The chain uses TRBV27 and TRBJ1-5; D not certain. V lost 1 base and J 4 bases, leaving 5 bases between the germline ends. CDR1 MNHEY and CDR2 SMNVEV come from the germline V gene (reference sequence). CDR3 size: 13 residues. The CDR3 sequence: CASSLFDNQPQHF. In DNA, the CDR3 is TGTGCCAGCAGTTTATTTGATAATCAGCCCCAGCATTTT.

This clonotype showed up many times. Here the CDR3 DNA reads TGTGCCAGCACCCCTTCTCGGGCGAGTACTGAAGCTTTCTTT. It encodes CASTPSRASTEAFF. The chain joins TRBV12-3 or TRBV12-4 to TRBJ1-1, with no clear D. The CDR3 spans 14 residues. Trimming removed 7 bases from V and 5 bases from J, with 17 bases in between.

This clonotype was seen many times. The chain couples TRBV6-5 to TRBJ1-1, with 7 bases that match TRBD1. Germline loops: CDR1 MNHEY, CDR2 SVGAGI. V lost 5 bases, J lost 3 bases, and 12 bases stayed unmatched. The length of the CDR3 is 16 residues. CDR3 in amino acids: CASSRQGRGVDTEAFF. DNA of the CDR3: TGTGCCAGCAGTCGACAGGGAAGAGGAGTTGACACTGAAGCTTTCTTT.

This clonotype was seen repeatedly, ten times or more. The chain carries TRBV6-5 and TRBJ1-2, with a possible D match to TRBD1 (5 bases). Germline-derived CDR1 and CDR2 are MNHEY and SVGAGI. V dropped 0 bases and J dropped 3 bases, with 5 bases sitting between them. The CDR3 runs 13 residues. In DNA, the CDR3 is TGTGCCAGCAGTTACTCGGGGGACTATGGCTACACCTTC. Its translation is CASSYSGDYGYTF.

This clonotype was observed many times. This rearrangement joins TRBV19 to TRBJ2-3; a possible D gene is TRBD1 (5 bases). Trimming left V 3 bases short and J 4 bases short, with 11 bases between. The CDR3 contains 14 residues. Germline-derived CDR1 and CDR2 are LNHDA and SQIVND (reference sequence). In DNA form, the CDR3 reads TGTGCCAGTAGTATGCGACAGTGGCCAGATACGCAGTATTTT. Residues: CASSMRQWPDTQYF.

This clonotype showed up many times. The chain joins TRBV7-9 to TRBJ2-3; 14 bases map to TRBD2. Per the germline V gene, CDR1 is SEHNR and CDR2 is FQNEAQ (reference sequence). Trimming cost V 4 bases and J 3 bases; bases outside gene matches: 6. There are 17 residues in the CDR3. The CDR3: CASSSGGLAGATDTQYF. The CDR3 DNA sequence: TGTGCCAGCAGCTCCGGGGGACTAGCGGGGGCAACAGATACGCAGTATTTT.

This clonotype was detected many times. The chain employs TRBV18 and TRBJ2-1, with 7 positions matching TRBD1. Germline values: CDR1 KGHSH, CDR2 LQKENI. CDR3 length equals 15 residues. The trim removed 8 bases at V and 2 bases at J, leaving 9 bases unmatched. As DNA, the CDR3 is TGTGCCAGCCTAGGAACGACAGGGCCCTACAATGAGCAGTTCTTC. Amino acid sequence: CASLGTTGPYNEQFF.

The table lists this clonotype with many counts. The CDR3 region is CSVASSTSLVYGYTF. For the CDR3, the DNA is TGCAGCGTTGCTAGTTCCACGTCCCTCGTCTATGGCTACACCTTC. The genes are TRBV29-1 and TRBJ1-2; unclear D gene. Trimming stripped 4 bases from V and 4 bases from J, with 19 bases between. From germline, CDR1 is SQVTM and CDR2 ANQGSEA. The CDR3 runs 15 residues.

This clonotype was seen many times. The DNA for the CDR3 is TGTGCCAGCAGCTTAGCGGAGGGAGGTAATCAGCCCCAGCATTTT. Translation gives CASSLAEGGNQPQHF. The chain couples TRBV7-2 to TRBJ1-5; no clear D gene. CDR1 is SGHTA, CDR2 FQGNSA, per germline. V lost 0 bases and J lost 4, with 10 bases in between. The CDR3 is 15 residues long.

This clonotype was observed at least ten times. This chain uses TRBV5-1 with TRBJ2-5; D gene uncertain. CDR3 length equals 15 residues. The germline V gene has CDR1 SGHRS and CDR2 YFSETQ. V shed 2 bases and J shed 2 bases, with 13 bases lying between them. The CDR3 reads CASSLSPVRQETQYF. CDR3 sequence (DNA): TGCGCCAGCAGCTTAAGTCCCGTCAGACAAGAGACCCAGTACTTC.